This T cell receptor beta chain is drawn from a study of shared clonotypes between healthy human individuals. Study observations and caveats: Sorted-subset samples were not fully sequenced, rarefaction indicated. About 5% of naive CD4 clonotypes were shared across a few donors.

This clone was detected only once. Its antigen is still unknown. Measured with immunoSEQ multiplex PCR; TCRdb has only the in-frame clones, and not every one. Of 2,500,000 or so clones detected, more than 85% appear once; the ten largest clones hold more than 0.35%. The sequencing sample was made of naive CD4+ T cells from PBMCs. Subset given: CD45RA+ positively selected. This clonotype originated in a young man in good health. Some clones in this sample may be carry-over from other donors' samples.

The CDR3 loop reads CASSPSQGQGRHEQYF. In DNA, the CDR3 is TGCGCCAGCAGCCCAAGCCAGGGACAGGGGCGCCACGAGCAGTACTTC. The V call is TRBV5-1, the J call TRBJ2-7; TRBD1 matches 10 bases. V was clipped by 4 bases and J by 5 bases; unmatched bases: 12. The CDR3 runs to 16 residues. Germline-derived CDR1 and CDR2 are SGHRS and YFSETQ.